This TCR beta chain came from a study of blood T cell repertoires in COVID-19. At the level of the study: The United States, Italy and Spain provided the acute and convalescent COVID-19 samples.

Each participant's cohort was designated according to participant-reported clinical history. In the authors' methods: Amplification of reference gene primers was used by the study to estimate nucleated cell counts. Assay: immunoSEQ multiplex PCR; the TCRdb copy retains only in-frame clones and omits some. V and J calls and clone size are given by that table; D and trimming were obtained from the DNA. The data show more than 100,000 clones, with 84% seen just once and under 5% held by the top ten. The specimen was PBMCs or T cells enriched from blood (not recorded which). The clonotype originates from a woman in her twenties or thirties who had recovered from COVID-19.

As DNA, the CDR3 is TGTGCCAGCAGCTTAGTAGGTAGCGGGAGGGTTCGGGAGCAGTTCTTC. Amino acids: CASSLVGSGRVREQFF. This sequence joins TRBV11-2 and TRBJ2-1; 11 bases match TRBD2. The V gene's germline CDR1 is SGHAT and CDR2 FQNNGV. Losses at the gene ends were 1 base for V and 10 bases for J; bases not matched to a gene: 9. The CDR3 spans 16 residues.